This TCR beta chain was obtained from a study of blood T cell repertoires in COVID-19 (dated by TCRdb to 2019 to 2021). Broadly, across the study: Samples covering the acute and convalescent phases of COVID-19 were provided by collaborators in the United States, Italy and Spain. Subjects who had been exposed to COVID-19, were actively infected with it, or had recovered from it provided the deeply sampled blood TCRbeta repertoires that made up the dataset. The material from the prospective study consisted of cDNA or gDNA derived from T cells, B-cell-depleted T cells, or PBMCs. A de-identified subject ID, COVID-19 status, age in years and sex were almost always included in the sample metadata. Where available, HLA class I and class II types were obtained from metadata supplied by the sample provider rather than from assay-based typing. The samples were drawn from the first 160 participants of the ongoing ImmuneRACE study and from 950 to 1,500 subjects provided by 6 global collaborators. A freely available public database, intended as a resource for researchers studying the immune response to SARS-CoV-2, is where the repertoires were released.

Collaborating institutions collected whole blood in K2EDTA tubes following their own protocols. For TCRbeta analysis, collaborators shipped samples in one of three forms: frozen whole blood, isolated PBMCs, or DNA extracted from either of those sample types. TCRbeta CDR3 regions were amplified from genomic DNA by means of the immunoSEQ Assay, a bias-controlled multiplex PCR. In the authors' own workflow: Within the assay, amplification of reference gene primers was used to estimate how many nucleated cells each sample contained. To quantify the absolute abundance of each unique TCRbeta CDR3 rearrangement, sequence reads were collapsed and filtered. For each sample, productive Simpson clonality was calculated as the square root of Simpson's diversity index over productive rearrangements. TCRdb provides this immuneACCESS table in a form limited to in-frame rearrangements. Some clones are lacking; in checked studies, under half of them reflect an unresolved V gene, and why the rest are absent is not known. The V and J calls and clone size come from that table; D and trimming were worked out from the DNA. The sample data list 150,000 to 200,000 clones, and 85% to 95% of these were observed just once. The ten largest clones take up roughly 0.56% of the sample.

What the authors observed across the whole study: The quantity of clinical and demographic metadata differed by source and by participant and was supplied without curation.

Trimmed from V: 2 bases; trimmed from J: 5 bases; junction bases lacking a gene match: 2. The CDR3 runs 15 residues from the cysteine to the phenylalanine. The CDR3 DNA has 45 bases and is translated from base 1. From a lookup of the germline V gene, CDR1 and CDR2 are MNHEY and SVGAGI. Notes on this clone: The target of this receptor is not known. No base quality values were provided; no much bigger clone lies one nucleotide off.

Sequencing was performed on peripheral blood. The clonotype originates from a man aged 45-60 years with acute or convalescent COVID-19. Rearrangement joined TRBV6-5 to TRBJ2-5; 13 bases in the junction line up with TRBD2. The CDR3 loop reads CASSYATSGRETQYF. The DNA reads TGTGCCAGCAGTTACGCGACTAGCGGGAGGGAGACCCAGTACTTC.